This TCR beta chain was sequenced for a study of T cells after posttransplantation cyclophosphamide. Overall study findings and caveats: Donor CD8+ memory clones often dominated recipient blood repertoires at later times.

The method was immunoSEQ multiplex PCR; TCRdb's version includes in-frame clones alone and lacks a portion of them. Singletons are absent from the sample, which has about 34,000 clones. This clone was seen many times. Its cognate antigen is unknown. V lost 5 bases and J lost 6; bases outside the gene matches: 11. In germline, CDR1 is SGHTA, CDR2 FQGTGA. The CDR3 consists of 15 residues. The gene calls are TRBV7-3 and TRBJ1-1; TRBD1 matches 8 bases. The clonotype originates from a woman aged 45-65 years in good health and a related stem cell transplant donor. Sequencing input: PBMCs. The chain's CDR3 is CASSNADRGRAEAFF. CDR3 nucleotide sequence: TGTGCCAGCAGCAACGCCGACAGGGGCCGCGCTGAAGCTTTCTTT.